What follows are 22 T cell receptor beta chains derived from one specimen sequenced in a study of T cell repertoires in cytomegalovirus infection. MiXCR was run by TCRdb on the reads, yielding one entry per CDR3 protein. Seen here are approximately 750,000 distinct CDR3 sequences, roughly a third observed once, and the top ten hold more than 2.5%. Material for sequencing was PBMCs. These receptors were collected from a human donor in good health (CMV status not recorded). Some clones in this sample may be carry-over from other donors' samples.

V and J are TRBV5-6 and TRBJ2-1; D is possibly TRBD2 (7 bases). Trimming shortened V by 3 bases and J by 10 bases, and 17 bases separated the two germline ends. The germline V gene encodes CDR1 SGHDT and CDR2 YYEEEE. The CDR3 totals 14 residues. This chain's CDR3 is CASSWGGPVSEQFF. Written as DNA, the CDR3 is TGTGCCAGCAGCTGGGGGGGGCCGGTGAGCGAGCAGTTCTTC.

This clonotype was observed a handful of times. This rearrangement joins TRBV7-6 to TRBJ2-1; no firm D call. CDR3 length: 16 amino acids. Germline CDR1 and CDR2: SGHVS and FNYEAQ. The V gene lost 2 bases and the J gene lost 0 bases, with 11 bases spanning the gap. The CDR3 DNA reads as TGTGCCAGCAGCTTATATGACCGCTACTCCTACAATGAGCAGTTCTTC. Protein sequence: CASSLYDRYSYNEQFF.

V gene TRBV9 combines with J gene TRBJ2-3; 9 positions agree with TRBD1. Germline-derived CDR1 and CDR2 are SGDLS and YYNGEE. The CDR3 is 16 amino acids. V trimming: 2 bases; J trimming: 11 bases; junction bases outside the gene matches: 15. The CDR3 DNA follows: TGTGCCAGCAGCGTTTCAACGGGACAGGGTCATGTTGGGCAGTATTTT. It translates to CASSVSTGQGHVGQYF.

V gene TRBV28 combines with J gene TRBJ1-3, with TRBD1 as a possible D gene (5 bases). From germline, CDR1 is MDHEN and CDR2 SYDVKM. Trimming removed 6 bases from V and 0 bases from J, with 15 bases in between. The CDR3 extends over 16 amino acids. CDR3 DNA sequence: TGTGCCAGCAGAGCCGGGACCTTTAGCTCTGGAAACACCATATATTTT. The encoded protein is CASRAGTFSSGNTIYF.

The count of this clonotype is one. V gene TRBV5-6 combines with J gene TRBJ2-3; tentative D call: TRBD1 (6 bases). The CDR3 sequence is 17 residues long. Trimming took off 4 bases at V and 2 bases at J, with 20 bases between the two ends. CDR1 and CDR2 from the germline V gene are SGHDT and YYEEEE. The CDR3 DNA is TGTGCCAGCAGCCCTAATACATCAGGGGCGCACACAGATACGCAGTATTTT. Translating gives CASSPNTSGAHTDTQYF.

This clonotype was counted a few times. The chain carries TRBV7-9 and TRBJ1-5, with no clear D. The CDR3 sequence is 13 residues long. Germline CDR1 and CDR2: SEHNR and FQNEAQ (reference sequence). V was clipped by 6 bases and J by 7 bases, with 13 bases between them. The CDR3 nucleotides read TGTGCCAGCAGTCCAACCAGGACCCAGCCCCAGCATTTT. Its translation is CASSPTRTQPQHF.

As regards this clonotype: The junction departs from germline at one end; a sequencing error may be responsible. The chain has TRBV11-1 and TRBJ2-2, with TRBD2 matching 10 bases. The CDR3 length is 15 residues. Germline-derived CDR1 and CDR2 are SGHAT and FQDESV (reference sequence). CDR3 nucleotide sequence: TGTTCCAGCAGTAGGGGACTAGCGACACCCGGGGAGCTGTTTTTT. Protein sequence: CSSSRGLATPGELFF. Drawing the rest from reference TRBV11-1 and TRBJ2-2, the complete variable domain is EAEVAQSPRYKITEKSQAVAFWCDPISGHATLYWYRQILGQGPELLVQFQDESVVDDSQLPKDRFSAERLKGVDSTLKIQPAELGDSAMYLCSSSRGLATPGELFFGEGSRLTVL.

The V call is TRBV4-2, the J call TRBJ1-2; the match to TRBD1 covers 7 bases. The CDR3 covers 17 residues. With 0 bases clipped from V and 8 bases from J, the junction kept 15 bases outside the gene matches. Germline CDR1 LGHNA, CDR2 YNFKEQ. CDR3 sequence: CASSQDRRQGDAWGYTF. The DNA for the CDR3 is TGTGCCAGCAGCCAAGATCGTCGGCAGGGGGATGCTTGGGGCTACACCTTC.

The sample holds many counts of this clonotype. V is TRBV7-2 and J is TRBJ2-7; 7 bases fit TRBD1. The germline V gene encodes CDR1 SGHTA and CDR2 FQGNSA. This CDR3 has 15 residues. The ends lost 4 bases at V and 0 bases at J; junction bases unmatched: 6. The CDR3, as DNA: TGTGCCAGCAGCTCGGGACAGCCGAGCTCCTACGAGCAGTACTTC. Protein product: CASSSGQPSSYEQYF.

This clonotype was seen many times. The V gene is TRBV29-1, the J gene TRBJ2-7; 8 bases map to TRBD1. Germline values: CDR1 SQVTM, CDR2 ANQGSEA. Germline trimming cut 2 bases from V and 1 base from J; bases unmatched to any gene: 4. The CDR3 loop spans 14 amino acids. The CDR3 DNA sequence: TGCAGCGTTGAAACCGGGACAGGTTCCTACGAGCAGTACTTC. Protein sequence: CSVETGTGSYEQYF.

The chain couples TRBV30 to TRBJ1-5; D unclear. The length of the CDR3 is 13 residues. The V gene lost 0 bases and the J gene lost 3 bases, with 6 bases spanning the gap. The germline gives CDR1 GTSNPN, CDR2 SVGIG (reference sequence). The CDR3 DNA sequence: TGTGCCTGGAGTGTTCAGGTCAATCAGCCCCAGCATTTT. Translated, it gives CAWSVQVNQPQHF.

This clonotype has just a few counts. This rearrangement joins TRBV15 to TRBJ1-5, with D unclear. The CDR3 loop spans 12 amino acids. From germline, CDR1 is LNHNV and CDR2 YYDKDF (reference sequence). The V end lost 3 bases, the J end lost 3 bases, and 3 bases lay between the germline ends. The CDR3 protein is CATSRVNQPQHF. The CDR3 region has the DNA TGTGCCACCAGCAGGGTCAATCAGCCCCAGCATTTT.

This clonotype has a count of ten or more. The gene calls are TRBV7-2 and TRBJ2-2; 11 positions match TRBD2. Unmatched junction bases numbered 8, after V lost 0 bases and J lost 5 bases. This CDR3 region has 18 residues. Germline V gene lookup returns CDR1 SGHTA and CDR2 FQGNSA. Written as DNA, the CDR3 is TGTGCCAGCAGCTTAGCTAGCGGGGGGGCGTACAAGACCGGGGAGCTGTTTTTT. Its translation is CASSLASGGAYKTGELFF.

This chain links TRBV12-3 or TRBV12-4 with TRBJ2-1; D is uncertain. CDR3 length equals 14 residues. V was trimmed by 1 base and J by 5 bases, leaving 9 bases between them. The CDR3 sequence is CASSLGVVDNEQFF. The CDR3 DNA follows: TGTGCCAGCAGTTTAGGGGTAGTGGACAATGAGCAGTTCTTC.

This clonotype was recorded a few times. The V and J genes are TRBV10-3 and TRBJ1-1; no clear D. This CDR3 is built from 15 residues. The V end lost 0 bases, the J end lost 5 bases, and 13 bases lay between the germline ends. Germline CDR1 ENHRY, CDR2 SYGVKD. CDR3 coding DNA: TGTGCCATCAGTGAGTCTGACAAGGGAAAAACTGAAGCTTTCTTT. This sequence encodes CAISESDKGKTEAFF.

This chain joins TRBV20-1 and TRBJ2-7, with TRBD2 matching over 9 bases. CDR1 DFQATT and CDR2 SNEGSKA come from the germline V gene (reference sequence). Trimming cost V 6 bases and J 1 base; bases outside gene matches: 7. CDR3 size: 14 residues. This CDR3 is CSAQGLAGSYEQYF. In DNA form, the CDR3 reads TGCAGTGCCCAAGGTCTAGCGGGATCCTACGAGCAGTACTTC.

With respect to this clonotype: This may stem from a read error, because a much larger clone lies one nucleotide away. V gene TRBV11-3 combines with J gene TRBJ1-1; 9 bases line up with TRBD1. V was pared by 4 bases and J by 1 base, with 4 bases of the junction left unmatched. CDR1 SGHNT and CDR2 YENEEA come from the germline V gene. The CDR3 consists of 15 residues. The CDR3 loop reads CASSSRTGANTEAFF. Here the CDR3 DNA reads TGTGCCAGCAGCTCTAGGACAGGGGCGAACACTGAAGCTTTCTTT.

The chain recombines TRBV15 with TRBJ1-5; 8 bases align to TRBD1. The CDR3 is 14 amino acids. J lost 4 bases, V lost 6 bases, and 5 bases had no gene match. CDR1 is LNHNV, CDR2 YYDKDF, per germline (reference sequence). In nucleotides, the CDR3 is TGTGCCACCAGAAAGGACAGGGCTAATCAGCCCCAGCATTTT. Translation: CATRKDRANQPQHF. Together with reference TRBV15 and TRBJ1-5, the CDR3 gives the full variable domain: DAMVIQNPRYQVTQFGKPVTLSCSQTLNHNVMYWYQQKSSQAPKLLFHYYDKDFNNEADTPDNFQSRRPNTSFCFLDIRSPGLGDTAMYLCATRKDRANQPQHFGDGTRLSIL.

The chain employs TRBV5-1 and TRBJ2-7; D is perhaps TRBD1 (6 bases). The length of the CDR3 is 15 residues. The germline V gene encodes CDR1 SGHRS and CDR2 YFSETQ. V was clipped by 5 bases and J by 5 bases, with 20 bases between them. The CDR3 coding sequence is TGCGCCAGCAGAATCGGAACAGGGAAATCCCACGAGCAGTACTTC. Translation gives CASRIGTGKSHEQYF.

The chain recombines TRBV12-3 or TRBV12-4 with TRBJ2-1; D call uncertain. The CDR3 has 15 residues. V was trimmed by 3 bases and J by 1 base, leaving 10 bases between them. CDR3 sequence: CASSFPLESYNEQFF. CDR3 sequence (DNA): TGTGCCAGCAGTTTCCCCCTTGAGTCCTACAATGAGCAGTTCTTC.

As DNA, the CDR3 is TGTGCCAGCATTACTGGGACCGGGTCCTATAATTCACCCCTCCACTTT. Amino acid sequence: CASITGTGSYNSPLHF. The gene calls are TRBV6-6 and TRBJ1-6; TRBD1 is a possible D gene (5 bases). CDR1 MNHNY and CDR2 SVGAGI come from the germline V gene (reference sequence). V lost 7 bases and J 1 base, leaving 14 bases between the germline ends. The CDR3 is 16 amino acids.

V gene TRBV27 combines with J gene TRBJ1-1, with D possibly being TRBD1 (5 bases). V gave up 0 bases and J gave up 4 bases, with 12 bases separating them. Germline CDR1 is MNHEY and CDR2 is SMNVEV (reference sequence). CDR3 size: 15 residues. The chain's CDR3 is CASSLSTALGTEAFF. DNA for the CDR3: TGTGCCAGCAGTTTATCGACAGCCTTGGGCACTGAAGCTTTCTTT.